The 29 T cell receptor beta chains below come from one sample, sequenced in a study of cytomegalovirus exposure and HLA in healthy donors. The study ran its PCR with 60 Vbeta and 13 Jbeta primers. Some clones are missing from TCRdb's copy, which holds only in-frame ones; the method was immunoSEQ multiplex PCR. The table lists nearly 65,000 clones, 73% of them singletons, with under 6.5% in the top ten. What was sequenced was PBMCs. Receptor source: a man in his fifties or sixties in good health and CMV-seronegative.

The table lists this clone with a few counts. This sequence joins TRBV2 and TRBJ2-5; TRBD2 matches 14 bases. The CDR3 has 17 residues. Looked up from germline, CDR1 is SNHLY and CDR2 is FYNNEI. The V gene end was trimmed by 1 base and the J gene end by 5 bases; junction bases not matched to a gene: 6. The CDR3 sequence is CASSEGGLAGGGETQYF. Written as DNA, the CDR3 is TGTGCCAGCAGTGAAGGAGGACTAGCGGGGGGCGGGGAGACCCAGTACTTC.

The chain has TRBV7-6 and TRBJ2-7; TRBD1 agrees at 9 bases. V lost 5 bases, J lost 5 bases, and 10 bases stayed unmatched. The germline gives CDR1 SGHVS, CDR2 FNYEAQ. The CDR3 has 15 amino acids. In nucleotides, the CDR3 is TGTGCCAGCAGCCAACAGGGACAGGGTGTCCACGAGCAGTACTTC. Amino acid sequence: CASSQQGQGVHEQYF.

J is TRBJ2-1 and V is TRBV30; 9 nucleotides line up with TRBD2. Germline CDR1 is GTSNPN and CDR2 is SVGIG (reference sequence). This CDR3 is 16 amino acids long. Trimming took 1 base from V and 6 from J; bases not matched to a gene: 10. CDR3 residues: CAWSGLADQKGNEQFF. CDR3 nucleotide sequence: TGTGCCTGGAGTGGACTAGCGGACCAAAAGGGCAATGAGCAGTTCTTC. The full variable domain, with the rest looked up from reference TRBV30 and TRBJ2-1, is SQTIHQWPATLVQPVGSPLSLECTVEGTSNPNLYWYRQAAGRGLQLLFYSVGIGQISSEVPQNLSASRPQDRQFILSSKKLLLSDSGFYLCAWSGLADQKGNEQFFGPGTRLTVL.

The chain has TRBV5-1 and TRBJ2-1; D gene unclear. The length of the CDR3 is 14 residues. V shed 6 bases and J shed 0 bases, with 10 bases lying between them. Germline V gene lookup returns CDR1 SGHRS and CDR2 YFSETQ. The CDR3 DNA sequence: TGCGCCAGCAACACTCCGGGCTCCTACAATGAGCAGTTCTTC. It yields the protein CASNTPGSYNEQFF.

The chain combines TRBV6-4 with TRBJ2-1, with TRBD2 identical over 9 bases. Germline CDR1 MRHNA, CDR2 SNTAGT. This CDR3 comprises 15 residues. With V trimmed by 3 bases and J by 5 bases, 5 bases remained unmatched. This CDR3 is CASSEGAGGNNEQFF. For the CDR3, the DNA is TGTGCCAGCAGTGAGGGGGCGGGGGGGAACAATGAGCAGTTCTTC.

V usage is TRBV7-4 and J usage is TRBJ1-5, with D uncertain. The length of the CDR3 is 14 residues. The V gene's germline CDR1 is SGHVT and CDR2 SQSDAQ. Trimming left V 7 bases short and J 3 bases short, with 13 bases between. The CDR3 DNA follows: TGTGCCAGCACCCCGCTAGCACCCAATCAGCCCCAGCATTTT. Translating it yields CASTPLAPNQPQHF.

This clone was found once. The chain combines TRBV7-2 with TRBJ2-1; D gene ambiguous. The CDR3 has 14 residues. With 6 bases removed from V and 4 bases from J, the gap between germline ends came to 13 bases. Per germline, CDR1 SGHTA and CDR2 FQGNSA. Here the CDR3 reads CASRPETEYNEQFF. The CDR3 nucleotides are TGTGCCAGCAGGCCGGAGACGGAGTACAATGAGCAGTTCTTC.

The chain is built from TRBV5-1 and TRBJ2-1; 11 bases match TRBD2. This CDR3 is built from 18 residues. The germline V gene has CDR1 SGHRS and CDR2 YFSETQ. Trimming took 3 bases from V and 4 from J; bases not matched to a gene: 12. CDR3: CASSSQTLAGGLYNEQFF. CDR3 DNA: TGCGCCAGCAGCTCACAAACGCTAGCGGGGGGACTATACAATGAGCAGTTCTTC.

In this sample, this clone turned up once. The chain couples TRBV7-3 to TRBJ2-1; TRBD1 matches 9 bases. CDR1 SGHTA and CDR2 FQGTGA come from the germline V gene. The CDR3 sequence is 17 residues long. The V segment lost 2 bases and the J segment 6 bases; nucleotides outside the gene matches: 11. The CDR3: CASSLLPGTGKSNEQFF. Written as DNA, the CDR3 is TGTGCCAGCAGCTTACTACCTGGGACAGGGAAATCCAATGAGCAGTTCTTC.

CDR3 in DNA: TGTGCCAGCAGTTCTCCGGACAGGGTGAGGCACGAGCAGTACTTC. Its protein product is CASSSPDRVRHEQYF. The rearrangement uses TRBV6-5 and TRBJ2-7, with TRBD1 matching over 8 bases. The CDR3 sequence is 15 residues long. V was clipped by 4 bases and J by 5 bases; unmatched bases: 10. The V gene's germline CDR1 is MNHEY and CDR2 SVGAGI.

About this clone: A junction end diverges from the germline sequence, so it may reflect a read error. The chain links TRBV25-1 to TRBJ1-3, with D perhaps matching TRBD1 (6 bases). Germline values: CDR1 MGHDK, CDR2 SYGVNS. The CDR3 length is 14 residues. Written as DNA, the CDR3 is TGTGCCCGCAGCGCAACAGGGACTGGAAACACCATATATTTT. This encodes CARSATGTGNTIYF.

This clone has only a few counts. This sequence joins TRBV14 and TRBJ2-1, with a tentative D call TRBD2 (6 bases). Trimming removed 4 bases at V and 0 bases at J, with 16 bases between. The CDR3 is made up of 17 amino acids. From germline, CDR1 is SGHDN and CDR2 FVKESK. The CDR3 coding sequence is TGTGCCAGCAGCCCTCAACCGGGGGAAAGCTCCTACAATGAGCAGTTCTTC. Translation: CASSPQPGESSYNEQFF. Together with reference TRBV14 and TRBJ2-1, the CDR3 gives the full variable domain: EAGVTQFPSHSVIEKGQTVTLRCDPISGHDNLYWYRRVMGKEIKFLLHFVKESKQDESGMPNNRFLAERTGGTYSTLKVQPAELEDSGVYFCASSPQPGESSYNEQFFGPGTRLTVL.

V gene TRBV29-1 combines with J gene TRBJ2-7, with 8 nucleotides matching TRBD1. The CDR3 runs 13 residues. Germline V gene sequence: CDR1 SQVTM, CDR2 ANQGSEA. The V segment lost 5 bases and the J segment 2 bases; nucleotides outside the gene matches: 5. CDR3 amino acids: CSVSPGGTYEQYF. For the CDR3, the DNA is TGCAGCGTTAGTCCAGGGGGCACCTACGAGCAGTACTTC.

This chain uses TRBV5-1 with TRBJ1-1; D possibly corresponds to TRBD1 (5 bases). The CDR3 consists of 12 residues. Trimming cost V 3 bases and J 6 bases, with 9 bases left between them. Germline V gene sequence: CDR1 SGHRS, CDR2 YFSETQ. CDR3 sequence: CASSSDSSEAFF. DNA of the CDR3: TGCGCCAGCAGCTCAGACAGCTCTGAAGCTTTCTTT.

The chain couples TRBV7-9 to TRBJ1-3; 9 bases map to TRBD1. The V gene's germline CDR1 is SEHNR and CDR2 FQNEAQ (reference sequence). CDR3 size: 16 residues. J was trimmed by 5 bases and V by 0 bases; bases with no gene match: 5. CDR3 nucleotides: TGTGCCAGCAGCTTAGCCGGGACAGGGAGAAGAAACACCATATATTTT. Translating it yields CASSLAGTGRRNTIYF.

V gene TRBV5-1 combines with J gene TRBJ2-3; D gene unclear. The germline gives CDR1 SGHRS, CDR2 YFSETQ. The ends were cut back, 0 bases at V and 2 bases at J, with 10 bases in the middle. The CDR3 spans 15 residues. The CDR3 loop reads CASSLGRSSTDTQYF. The CDR3 DNA follows: TGCGCCAGCAGCTTGGGACGGAGCTCCACAGATACGCAGTATTTT.

This chain joins TRBV11-2 and TRBJ2-5; a weak D match, TRBD1 (6 bases). CDR3 length equals 13 residues. Trimming cost V 3 bases and J 2 bases, with 7 bases left between them. Germline CDR1 reads SGHAT; CDR2 reads FQNNGV. CDR3 region: CASSFTGQETQYF. Written as DNA, the CDR3 is TGTGCCAGCAGCTTTACAGGGCAAGAGACCCAGTACTTC.

CDR3 in DNA: TGTGCCTGGAGTTTCGGGGGGAGTACTGAAGCTTTCTTT. This encodes CAWSFGGSTEAFF. The J gene is TRBJ1-1, the V gene TRBV30, with D maybe TRBD1 (5 bases). The V and J ends lost 2 bases and 5 bases respectively, with 12 bases between them. The CDR3 covers 13 residues. Germline values: CDR1 GTSNPN, CDR2 SVGIG (reference sequence).

The chain combines TRBV5-1 with TRBJ1-1; D is possibly TRBD1 (5 bases). The germline V gene encodes CDR1 SGHRS and CDR2 YFSETQ. The germline V and J ends were trimmed by 0 bases and 6 bases, with 12 bases remaining between them. This CDR3 has 14 residues. The CDR3 DNA follows: TGCGCCAGCAGCTTGGCCCGGGGGGGGGCTGAAGCTTTCTTT. Translated, it gives CASSLARGGAEAFF.

V and J are TRBV2 and TRBJ1-6; a possible D gene is TRBD1 (6 bases). This CDR3 has 15 amino acids. Germline assignment: CDR1 SNHLY and CDR2 FYNNEI. V was trimmed by 6 bases and J by 2 bases, leaving 11 bases between them. CDR3 bases: TGTGCCAGCAGGGAGAGGGGGACCTATAATTCACCCCTCCACTTT. Its translation: CASRERGTYNSPLHF. Based on the CDR3 plus reference TRBV2 and TRBJ1-6, the full variable domain is EPEVTQTPSHQVTQMGQEVILRCVPISNHLYFYWYRQILGQKVEFLVSFYNNEISEKSEIFDDQFSVERPDGSNFTLKIRSTKLEDSAMYFCASRERGTYNSPLHFGNGTRLTVT.

The chain uses TRBV2 and TRBJ2-7, with 7 bases identical to TRBD1. The CDR3 loop spans 14 amino acids. The V gene end was trimmed by 6 bases and the J gene end by 5 bases; junction bases not matched to a gene: 10. Germline CDR1 is SNHLY and CDR2 is FYNNEI. CDR3 nucleotide sequence: TGTGCCAGCAGCGCCGACAGGGTGTCACACGAGCAGTACTTC. Encoded protein: CASSADRVSHEQYF. The full variable domain, its missing parts supplied by reference TRBV2 and TRBJ2-7, is EPEVTQTPSHQVTQMGQEVILRCVPISNHLYFYWYRQILGQKVEFLVSFYNNEISEKSEIFDDQFSVERPDGSNFTLKIRSTKLEDSAMYFCASSADRVSHEQYFGPGTRLTVT.

The chain combines TRBV5-8 with TRBJ2-5, with 12 bases lining up with TRBD1. The CDR3 is 15 amino acids. The V gene's germline CDR1 is SGHTS and CDR2 YDEGEE. With 0 bases clipped from V and 5 bases from J, the junction kept 2 bases outside the gene matches. The chain's CDR3 is CASSLGDRGRETQYF. The CDR3 DNA reads TGTGCCAGCAGCTTGGGGGACAGGGGGCGGGAGACCCAGTACTTC.

The gene calls are TRBV11-2 and TRBJ2-3, with D maybe TRBD2 (5 bases). Germline CDR1 is SGHAT and CDR2 is FQNNGV. There are 12 residues in the CDR3. Trimming removed 3 bases from V and 4 bases from J, with 5 bases in between. This chain's CDR3 is CASSLRADTQYF. The CDR3 bases are TGTGCCAGCAGCTTGAGGGCAGATACGCAGTATTTT. The complete variable domain, with remaining parts taken from reference TRBV11-2 and TRBJ2-3, reads EAGVAQSPRYKIIEKRQSVAFWCNPISGHATLYWYQQILGQGPKLLIQFQNNGVVDDSQLPKDRFSAERLKGVDSTLKIQPAKLEDSAVYLCASSLRADTQYFGPGTRLTVL.

The chain combines TRBV29-1 with TRBJ2-7; 8 bases agree with TRBD2. Germline CDR1 SQVTM, CDR2 ANQGSEA. Trimming at V came to 2 bases and at J to 3 bases, leaving 12 bases not matched to a gene. The CDR3 covers 16 residues. CDR3 loop: CSVEFYAAGGIYEQYF. CDR3 nucleotides: TGCAGCGTTGAATTCTATGCGGCGGGGGGTATCTACGAGCAGTACTTC.

The chain employs TRBV10-2 and TRBJ1-3; possibly TRBD1 for D (6 bases). The ends were cut back, 5 bases at V and 0 bases at J, with 14 bases in the middle. Germline V gives CDR1 WSHSY, CDR2 SAAADI. CDR3 length: 16 amino acids. The CDR3, as DNA: TGCGCCAGCAGTAAAAAGACAGGCGCCTCTGGAAACACCATATATTTT. Protein product: CASSKKTGASGNTIYF.

The chain employs TRBV5-1 and TRBJ1-5; 7 bases agree with TRBD1. Germline CDR1 is SGHRS and CDR2 is YFSETQ. CDR3 length: 17 residues. V was clipped by 1 base and J by 0 bases; unmatched bases: 7. The CDR3 bases are TGCGCCAGCAGCTTGTGGCAGGGGGGCTATAGCAATCAGCCCCAGCATTTT. Its translation is CASSLWQGGYSNQPQHF.

CDR3 nucleotides: TGTGCCAGCAGTGATGGAGCTGCCCCAGCTCAGGGGACCCAGTACTTC. Translating it yields CASSDGAAPAQGTQYF. The V and J genes are TRBV6-1 and TRBJ2-5; D might be TRBD1 (5 bases). The CDR3 is 16 amino acids. Germline V gene data show CDR1 as MNHNS and CDR2 as SASEGT. Trimming shortened V by 3 bases and J by 7 bases, and 21 bases separated the two germline ends.

This chain links TRBV29-1 with TRBJ1-1; D call uncertain. This CDR3 region has 12 residues. Germline CDR1 reads SQVTM; CDR2 reads ANQGSEA. Trimming pared 4 bases from V and 1 base from J, leaving 7 bases between. The CDR3 reads CSVVHPNTEAFF. DNA for the CDR3: TGCAGCGTTGTACACCCGAACACTGAAGCTTTCTTT.

The rearrangement uses TRBV6-5 and TRBJ2-7, with a weak D call TRBD1 (5 bases). Germline V lookup: CDR1 MNHEY, CDR2 SVGAGI. The CDR3 has 14 residues. V lost 2 bases, J lost 1 base, and 9 bases lay in between. CDR3 DNA sequence: TGTGCCAGCAGTTACGACAGTCTTTCCTACGAGCAGTACTTC. Protein: CASSYDSLSYEQYF.